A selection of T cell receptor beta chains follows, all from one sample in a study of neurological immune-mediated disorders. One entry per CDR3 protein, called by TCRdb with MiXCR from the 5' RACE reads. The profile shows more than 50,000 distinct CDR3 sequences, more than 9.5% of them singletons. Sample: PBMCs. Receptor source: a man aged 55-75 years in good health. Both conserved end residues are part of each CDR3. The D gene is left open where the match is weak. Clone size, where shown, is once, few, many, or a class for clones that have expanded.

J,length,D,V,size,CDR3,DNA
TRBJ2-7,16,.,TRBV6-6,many,CASSYSLEVRENEQYF,TGTGCCAGCAGTTACTCTCTGGAGGTTCGGGAAAACGAGCAGTACTTC
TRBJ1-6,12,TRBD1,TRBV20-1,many,CSADRGNSPLHF,TGCAGTGCAGACAGGGGAAATTCACCCCTCCACTTT
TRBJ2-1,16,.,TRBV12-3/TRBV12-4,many,CASSLYGVYGLLPRIF,TGTGCCAGCAGTTTATACGGGGTGTACGGCCTTCTTCCCAGGATCTTC
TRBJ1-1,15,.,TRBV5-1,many,CASSLLSGSNTEAFF,TGCGCCAGCAGCTTGCTCTCAGGGTCGAACACTGAAGCTTTCTTT
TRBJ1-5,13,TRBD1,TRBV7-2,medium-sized,CASSAQGTQPQHF,TGTGCCAGCAGCGCACAGGGGACTCAGCCCCAGCATTTT
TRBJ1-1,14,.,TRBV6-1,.,CASSGWALNTEAFF,TGTGCCAGCAGTGGATGGGCCCTGAACACTGAAGCTTTCTTT
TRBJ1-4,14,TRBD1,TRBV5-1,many,CASSIDRGNEKLFF,TGCGCCAGCAGCATCGACAGGGGGAATGAAAAACTGTTTTTT
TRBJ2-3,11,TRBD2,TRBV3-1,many,CASRATSVQYF,TGTGCCAGCAGGGCGACTAGCGTTCAGTATTTT
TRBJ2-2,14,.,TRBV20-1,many,CSAGGSGETGELFF,TGCAGTGCTGGAGGCAGTGGAGAGACCGGGGAGCTGTTTTTT
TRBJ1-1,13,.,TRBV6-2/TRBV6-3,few,CASSPPRTTEAFF,TGTGCCAGCAGTCCCCCCCGGACCACTGAAGCTTTCTTT
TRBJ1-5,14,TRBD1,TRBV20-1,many,CSTHRGLDNQPQHF,TGCAGTACCCACAGGGGGCTTGACAATCAGCCCCAGCATTTT
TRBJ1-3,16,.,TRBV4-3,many,CASSQASQGSGNTIYF,TGCGCCAGCAGCCAAGCCTCCCAGGGCTCTGGAAACACCATATATTTT
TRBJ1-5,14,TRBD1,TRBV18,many,CASSPGQGGQPQHF,TGTGCCAGCTCACCCGGACAGGGTGGGCAGCCCCAGCATTTT
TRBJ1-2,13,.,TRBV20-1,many,CSARAHSGYGYTF,TGCAGTGCTAGAGCACATTCGGGTTATGGCTACACCTTC
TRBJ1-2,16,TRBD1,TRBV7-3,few,CASSPSRRGSGYGYTF,TGTGCCAGCAGCCCCTCGCGCAGGGGGTCTGGCTATGGCTACACCTTC
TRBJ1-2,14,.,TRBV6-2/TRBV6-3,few,CASSRRAANYGYTF,TGTGCCAGCAGCCGTAGAGCGGCTAACTATGGCTACACCTTC
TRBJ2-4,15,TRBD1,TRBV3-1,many,CASRRTGEAKNIQYF,TGTGCCAGCAGAAGGACAGGCGAAGCCAAAAACATTCAGTACTTC
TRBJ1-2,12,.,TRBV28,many,CASSLLRTGYTF,TGTGCCAGCAGTTTGCTCCGGACAGGCTACACCTTC
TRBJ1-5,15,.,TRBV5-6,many,CASSLGQPVEQPQHF,TGTGCCAGCAGCTTGGGACAGCCCGTCGAGCAGCCCCAGCATTTT
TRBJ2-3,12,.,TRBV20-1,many,CSAAGATDTQYF,TGCAGTGCTGCCGGAGCCACAGATACGCAGTATTTT
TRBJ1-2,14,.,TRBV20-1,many,CSARGTGVVYGYTF,TGCAGTGCTAGAGGAACGGGGGTTGTCTATGGCTACACCTTC
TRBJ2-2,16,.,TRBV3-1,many,CASSPPTGLNTGELFF,TGTGCCAGCAGCCCTCCGACAGGTTTGAACACCGGGGAGCTGTTTTTT
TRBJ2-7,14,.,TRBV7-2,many,CASSPGQIPYEQYF,TGTGCCAGCAGCCCGGGGCAGATCCCCTACGAGCAGTACTTC
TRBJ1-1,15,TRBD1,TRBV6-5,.,CVSKNGQAINTEDFF,TGTGTCAGCAAGAATGGACAGGCAATAAACACTGAAGATTTCTTT
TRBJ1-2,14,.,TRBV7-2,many,CASSATLDTYGYTF,TGTGCCAGCAGCGCTACCCTTGACACTTATGGCTACACCTTC
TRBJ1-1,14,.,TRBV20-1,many,CSATQAGIYTEAFF,TGCAGTGCTACCCAGGCAGGGATCTACACTGAAGCTTTCTTT
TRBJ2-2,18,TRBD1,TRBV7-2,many,CASSLKGTGHANTGELFF,TGTGCCAGCAGCTTGAAAGGGACAGGCCACGCGAACACCGGGGAGCTGTTTTTT
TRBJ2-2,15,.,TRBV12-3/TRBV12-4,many,CASSPWIRRPGELFF,TGTGCCAGCAGTCCTTGGATCCGACGCCCCGGGGAGCTGTTTTTT
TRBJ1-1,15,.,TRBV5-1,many,CASSLEAFMNTEAFF,TGCGCCAGCAGCTTGGAAGCGTTCATGAACACTGAAGCTTTCTTT
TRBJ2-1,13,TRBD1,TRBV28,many,CATKQGGLNEQFF,TGTGCCACCAAACAGGGGGGACTCAATGAGCAGTTCTTC
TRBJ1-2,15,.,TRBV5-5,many,CASSLARGAKDGYTF,TGTGCCAGCAGCTTGGCGAGGGGAGCGAAAGATGGCTACACCTTC
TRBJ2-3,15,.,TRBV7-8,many,CASSLALRDTDTQYF,TGTGCCAGCAGCTTAGCGCTCAGGGACACAGATACGCAGTATTTT
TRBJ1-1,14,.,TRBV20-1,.,CSARPAGKDTEAFF,TGCAGTGCTAGACCTGCAGGGAAAGACACTGAAGCTTTCTTT
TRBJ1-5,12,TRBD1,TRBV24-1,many,CATSDRGQPQHF,TGTGCCACCAGTGACAGGGGGCAGCCCCAGCATTTT
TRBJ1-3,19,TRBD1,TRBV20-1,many,CSARGSGTGVRVSGNTIYF,TGCAGTGCTAGAGGCTCCGGGACAGGGGTCCGAGTTTCTGGAAACACCATATATTTT
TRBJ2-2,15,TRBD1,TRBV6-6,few,CASSLGQGETGELFF,TGTGCCAGCAGTTTAGGACAGGGAGAGACCGGGGAGCTGTTTTTT
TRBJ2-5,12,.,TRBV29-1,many,CSVVGEQETQYF,TGCAGCGTTGTCGGGGAGCAAGAGACCCAGTACTTC
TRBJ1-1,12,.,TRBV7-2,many,CASSFTTVEAFF,TGTGCCAGCAGTTTTACGACAGTTGAAGCTTTCTTT
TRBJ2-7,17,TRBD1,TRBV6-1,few,CASSEFTGTVTPYEQYF,TGTGCCAGCAGTGAATTTACCGGGACAGTCACCCCCTACGAGCAGTACTTC
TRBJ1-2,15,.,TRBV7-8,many,CASSLALSGGGGYTF,TGTGCCAGCAGCTTAGCGCTGTCCGGGGGAGGCGGCTACACCTTC
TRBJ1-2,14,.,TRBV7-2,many,CASSPDGNYYGYTF,TGTGCCAGCAGCCCCGATGGAAATTACTATGGCTACACCTTC
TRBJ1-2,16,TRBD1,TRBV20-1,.,CSASPGQGLSSYGYTF,TGCAGTGCTAGTCCGGGACAGGGTTTGAGTAGCTATGGCTACACCTTC
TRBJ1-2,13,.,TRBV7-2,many,CASSLQGNYGYTF,TGTGCCAGCAGCTTACAGGGGAACTATGGCTACACCTTC
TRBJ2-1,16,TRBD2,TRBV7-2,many,CASSELAGPLWNEQFF,TGTGCCAGCAGCGAACTAGCGGGGCCGCTTTGGAATGAGCAGTTCTTC
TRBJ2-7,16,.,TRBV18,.,CASLATLTNTGHEQYF,TGTGCCAGTTTAGCGACTCTTACCAATACGGGCCACGAGCAGTACTTC
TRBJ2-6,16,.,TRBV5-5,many,CASSRAANSGANVLTF,TGTGCCAGCAGCCGGGCCGCAAACTCTGGGGCCAACGTCCTGACTTTC
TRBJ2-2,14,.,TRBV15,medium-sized,CATSRDRSTGELFF,TGTGCCACCAGCAGAGATCGGTCCACCGGGGAGCTGTTTTTT
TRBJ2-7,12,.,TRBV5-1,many,CASSRIADEQYF,TGCGCCAGCAGCCGTATAGCCGACGAGCAGTACTTC
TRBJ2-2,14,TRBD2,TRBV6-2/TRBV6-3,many,CASIFAGEVGELFF,TGTGCCAGCATCTTTGCGGGGGAGGTCGGGGAGCTGTTTTTT
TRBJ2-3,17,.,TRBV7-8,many,CASSSPLQGLETDTQYF,TGTGCCAGCAGCTCTCCATTACAGGGTCTAGAGACAGATACGCAGTATTTT
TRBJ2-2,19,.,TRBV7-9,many,CASSPTEVSQTEAGGELFF,TGTGCCAGCAGCCCGACGGAGGTCAGTCAAACGGAGGCGGGCGGGGAGCTGTTTTTT
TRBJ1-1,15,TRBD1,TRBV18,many,CASSPGQATNTEAFF,TGTGCCAGCTCACCGGGACAGGCAACGAACACTGAAGCTTTCTTT
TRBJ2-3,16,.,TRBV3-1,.,CASKRESGGSTDTQYF,TGTGCCAGCAAGAGGGAGTCCGGCGGGAGCACAGATACGCAGTATTTT
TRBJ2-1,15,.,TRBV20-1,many,CSAVVRLDKANEQFF,TGCAGTGCTGTGGTCCGACTAGATAAGGCCAATGAGCAGTTCTTC
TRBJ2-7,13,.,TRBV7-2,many,CASSLRGGDEQYF,TGTGCCAGCAGCTTAAGGGGGGGAGACGAGCAGTACTTC